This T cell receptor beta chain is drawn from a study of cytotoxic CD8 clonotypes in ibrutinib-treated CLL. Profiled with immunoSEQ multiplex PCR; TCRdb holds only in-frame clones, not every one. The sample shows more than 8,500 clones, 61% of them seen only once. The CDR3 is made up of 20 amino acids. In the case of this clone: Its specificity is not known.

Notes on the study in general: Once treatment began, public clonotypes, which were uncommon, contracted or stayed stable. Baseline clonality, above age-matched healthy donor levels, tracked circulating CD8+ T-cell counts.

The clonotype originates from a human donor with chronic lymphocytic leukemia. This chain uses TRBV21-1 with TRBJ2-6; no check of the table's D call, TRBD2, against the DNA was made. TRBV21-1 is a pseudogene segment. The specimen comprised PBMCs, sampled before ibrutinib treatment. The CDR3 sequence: CASSKVGTSGRTTGANVLTF. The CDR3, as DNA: TGTGCCAGCAGCAAAGTTGGGACTAGCGGCCGCACTACTGGGGCCAACGTCCTGACTTTC.